Described below is a single T cell receptor beta chain sequence and its context. The antigen is unknown. Measured with immunoSEQ multiplex PCR; TCRdb has only the in-frame clones, and not every one. The sample shows about 65,000 clones, approximately 90% of them seen only once. The data originate from a study of cytomegalovirus exposure and HLA in healthy donors. Study results and limitations: Using the classifier, cytomegalovirus status was reportedly diagnosed with high specificity and sensitivity.

Germline V gene data show CDR1 as WSHSY and CDR2 as SAAADI. The CDR3 length is 12 residues. V dropped 6 bases and J dropped 7 bases, with 13 bases sitting between them. This clonotype originated in a woman in her late teens or twenties in good health and CMV-seronegative. The chain couples TRBV10-2 to TRBJ2-7, with D hard to call. The specimen sequenced was PBMCs. The CDR3 sequence: CASRGTVSEQYF. In nucleotides, the CDR3 is TGCGCCAGCAGAGGAACAGTTTCTGAGCAGTACTTC.